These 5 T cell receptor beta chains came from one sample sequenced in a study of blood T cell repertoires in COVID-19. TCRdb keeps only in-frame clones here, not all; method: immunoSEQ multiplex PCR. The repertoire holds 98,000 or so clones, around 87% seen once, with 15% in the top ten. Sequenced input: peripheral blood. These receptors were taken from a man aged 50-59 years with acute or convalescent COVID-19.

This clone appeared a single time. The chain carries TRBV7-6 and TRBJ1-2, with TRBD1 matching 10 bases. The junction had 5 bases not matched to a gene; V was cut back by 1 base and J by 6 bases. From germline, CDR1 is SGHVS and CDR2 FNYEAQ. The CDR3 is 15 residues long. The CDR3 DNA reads TGTGCCAGCAGCTTAGAGGGACAGGGGTGGAATGGCTACACCTTC. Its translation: CASSLEGQGWNGYTF. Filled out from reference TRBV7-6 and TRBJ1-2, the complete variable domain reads GAGVSQSPRYKVTKRGQDVALRCDPISGHVSLYWYRQALGQGPEFLTYFNYEAQQDKSGLPNDRFSAERPEGSISTLTIQRTEQRDSAMYRCASSLEGQGWNGYTFGSGTRLTVV.

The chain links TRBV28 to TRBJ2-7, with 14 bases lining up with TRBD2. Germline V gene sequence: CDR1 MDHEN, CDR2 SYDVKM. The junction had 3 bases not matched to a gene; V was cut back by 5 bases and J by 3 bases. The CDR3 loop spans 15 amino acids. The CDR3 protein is CASSPGTSGSYEQYF. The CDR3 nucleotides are TGTGCCAGCAGTCCCGGGACTAGCGGGAGCTACGAGCAGTACTTC.

The CDR3 region is CASIDRASGNTIYF. The CDR3 coding sequence is TGTGCCAGCATTGACAGGGCCTCTGGAAACACCATATATTTT. The chain uses TRBV7-9 and TRBJ1-3; 7 bases match TRBD1. Germline CDR1 SEHNR, CDR2 FQNEAQ (reference sequence). The junction had 3 bases not matched to a gene; V was cut back by 7 bases and J by 0 bases. This CDR3 spans 14 amino acids. Using reference TRBV7-9 and TRBJ1-3 for the parts outside the CDR3, the full variable domain is DTGVSQNPRHKITKRGQNVTFRCDPISEHNRLYWYRQTLGQGPEFLTYFQNEAQLEKSRLLSDRFSAERPKGSFSTLEIQRTEQGDSAMYLCASIDRASGNTIYFGEGSWLTVV.

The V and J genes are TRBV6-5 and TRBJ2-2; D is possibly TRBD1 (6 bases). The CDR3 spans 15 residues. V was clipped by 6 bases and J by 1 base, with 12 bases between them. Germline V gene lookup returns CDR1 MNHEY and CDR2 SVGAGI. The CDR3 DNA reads TGTGCCAGCAGCGCCAGGGGCAAGAACACCGGGGAGCTGTTTTTT. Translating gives CASSARGKNTGELFF.

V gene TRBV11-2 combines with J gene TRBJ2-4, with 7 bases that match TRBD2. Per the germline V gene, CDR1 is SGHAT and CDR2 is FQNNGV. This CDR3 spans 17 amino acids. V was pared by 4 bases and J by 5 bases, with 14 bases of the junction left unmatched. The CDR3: CASSSAPSGMGENIQYF. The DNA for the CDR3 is TGTGCCAGCAGCTCCGCCCCCAGCGGGATGGGAGAAAACATTCAGTACTTC.